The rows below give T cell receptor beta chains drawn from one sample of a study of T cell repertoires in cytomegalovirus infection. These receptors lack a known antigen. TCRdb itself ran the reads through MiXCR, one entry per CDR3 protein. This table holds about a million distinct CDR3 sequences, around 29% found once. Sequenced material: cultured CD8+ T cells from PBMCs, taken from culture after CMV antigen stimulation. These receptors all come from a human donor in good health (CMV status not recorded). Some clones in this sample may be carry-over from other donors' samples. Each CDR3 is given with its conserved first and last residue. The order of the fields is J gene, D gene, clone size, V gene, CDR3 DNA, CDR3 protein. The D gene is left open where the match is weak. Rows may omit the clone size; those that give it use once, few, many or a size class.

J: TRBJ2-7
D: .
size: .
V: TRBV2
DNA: TGTGCCAGCAGTGAAGTAGTGATCTACTTCGACGAGCAGTACTTC
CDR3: CASSEVVIYFDEQYF

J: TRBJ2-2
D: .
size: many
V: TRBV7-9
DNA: TGTGCCAGCAGCTTAGAAATGGGTCTTACCGGGGAGCTGTTTTTT
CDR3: CASSLEMGLTGELFF

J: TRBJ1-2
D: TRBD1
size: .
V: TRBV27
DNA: TGTGCCAGCAGTTCGGACAGGGGAGCTAACTATGGCTACACCTTC
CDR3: CASSSDRGANYGYTF

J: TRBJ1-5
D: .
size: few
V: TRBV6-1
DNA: TGTGCCAGCAGTGAAACACAGAAACAGCCCCAGCATTTT
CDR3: CASSETQKQPQHF

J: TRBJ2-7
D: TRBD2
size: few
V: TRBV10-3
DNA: TGTGCCATCAGTCTTTTTAGCGGGGGGAGCTCCTACGAGCAGTACTTC
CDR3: CAISLFSGGSSYEQYF

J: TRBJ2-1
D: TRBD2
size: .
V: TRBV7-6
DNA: TGTGCCAGCAGCTTAGCGTTCCCGGGCGGGGGGGCCTGCAATGAGCAGTTCTTC
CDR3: CASSLAFPGGGACNEQFF

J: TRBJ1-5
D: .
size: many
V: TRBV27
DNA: TGTGCCAGTGGGGGGGGCAATCAGCCCCAGCATTTT
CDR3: CASGGGNQPQHF

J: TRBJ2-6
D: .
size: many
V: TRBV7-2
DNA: TGTGCCAGCAGCTTGGTGGGAGGGGCCAACGTCCTGACTTTC
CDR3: CASSLVGGANVLTF

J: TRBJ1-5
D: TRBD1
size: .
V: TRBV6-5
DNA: TGTGCCAGCAGTTACTCGGGACAGGGAGGCTATCAGCCCCAGCATTTT
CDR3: CASSYSGQGGYQPQHF

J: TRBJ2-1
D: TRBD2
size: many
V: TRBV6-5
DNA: TGTGCCAGCAGTTACTCGGCGGGGGGGCGAAATGAGCAGTTCTTC
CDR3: CASSYSAGGRNEQFF

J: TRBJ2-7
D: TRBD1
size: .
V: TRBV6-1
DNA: TGTGCCAGCAGTACCTCCGGGACAGGGGGGGAGCAGTACTTC
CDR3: CASSTSGTGGEQYF

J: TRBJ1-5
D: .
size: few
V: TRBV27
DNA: TGTGCCAGCAGTTTACATTTTACAGGAACGGAGGGCCAGCCCCAGCATTTT
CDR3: CASSLHFTGTEGQPQHF

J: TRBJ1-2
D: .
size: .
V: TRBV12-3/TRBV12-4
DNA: TGTGCCAGCAGTTTACCCGCGGGCAGGGGAGATGGCTACACCTTC
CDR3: CASSLPAGRGDGYTF

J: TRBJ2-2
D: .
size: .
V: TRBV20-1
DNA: TGCAGTGCGTCATCCGGGACAAAACCGGGCGGGGAGCTGTTTTTT
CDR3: CSASSGTKPGGELFF

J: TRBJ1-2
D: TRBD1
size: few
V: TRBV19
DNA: TGTGCCAGCTGGTCCCAGGGGGCGAATGGCTACACCTTC
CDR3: CASWSQGANGYTF

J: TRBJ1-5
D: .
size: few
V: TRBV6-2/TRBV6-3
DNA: TGTGCCAGCACCACCATTCCTTGGGGGGCAGGGAGCAATCAGCCCCAGCATTTT
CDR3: CASTTIPWGAGSNQPQHF

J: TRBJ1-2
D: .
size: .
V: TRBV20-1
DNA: TGCAGTGCTAGAAATCTGCTCTTCCGGGACGGCTACTTCTATGGCTACACCTTC
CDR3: CSARNLLFRDGYFYGYTF

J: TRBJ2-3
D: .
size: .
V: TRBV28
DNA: TGTGCCAGCAGAGGGGTGGCTGGCGAGGATACTAGCACAGATACGCAGTATTTT
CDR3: CASRGVAGEDTSTDTQYF

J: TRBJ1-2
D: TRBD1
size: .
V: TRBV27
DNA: TGTGCCAGCAGTTACGGACAGGCAGCCTACTATGGCTACACCTTC
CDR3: CASSYGQAAYYGYTF

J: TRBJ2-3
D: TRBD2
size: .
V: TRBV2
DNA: TGTGCCAGACGGACTAGCGGGGAATCCACAGATACGCAGTATTTT
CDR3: CARRTSGESTDTQYF

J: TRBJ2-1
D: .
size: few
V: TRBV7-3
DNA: TGTGCCAGCAGCTTAATTGGGGAAGGCTACAATGAGCAGTTCTTC
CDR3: CASSLIGEGYNEQFF

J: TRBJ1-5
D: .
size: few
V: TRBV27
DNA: TGTGCCAGCAGCCCCAAGGTGGGACTGCGGCTTTGGCCCCAGCATTTT
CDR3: CASSPKVGLRLWPQHF

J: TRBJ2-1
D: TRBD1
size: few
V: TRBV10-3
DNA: TGTGCCATCAGGACAGGGAAAACCTACAATGAGCAGTTCTTC
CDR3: CAIRTGKTYNEQFF

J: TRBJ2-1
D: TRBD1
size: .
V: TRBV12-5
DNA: TGTGCTAGTGGTCCGACAGGGAGAGAGTTCAATGAGCAGTTCTTC
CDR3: CASGPTGREFNEQFF

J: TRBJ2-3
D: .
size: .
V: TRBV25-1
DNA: TGTGCCAGCAAGAGGGGGAGCACAGATACGCAGTATTTT
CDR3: CASKRGSTDTQYF

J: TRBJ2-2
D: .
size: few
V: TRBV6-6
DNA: TGTGCCAGCAGTTACTCGATAGGGTTAGGCGGGGAGCTGTTTTTT
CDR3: CASSYSIGLGGELFF

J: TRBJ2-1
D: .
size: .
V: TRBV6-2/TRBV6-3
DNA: TGTGCCAGCAGTTCCGACGAAACCGACAGGTACAATGAGCAGTTCTTC
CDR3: CASSSDETDRYNEQFF

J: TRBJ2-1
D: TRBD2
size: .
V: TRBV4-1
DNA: TGCGCCAGCAGCCAAGATCCTAGCGGGGGGCCAAATCCTGAGCAGTTCTTC
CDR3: CASSQDPSGGPNPEQFF

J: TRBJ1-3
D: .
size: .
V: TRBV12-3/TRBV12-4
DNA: TGTGCCAGCACAGGGGACGGAAACACCATATATTTT
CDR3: CASTGDGNTIYF

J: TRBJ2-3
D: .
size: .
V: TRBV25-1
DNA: TGTGCCAGCAGTGAACGGGGGGCATTGGATACGCAGTATTTT
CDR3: CASSERGALDTQYF

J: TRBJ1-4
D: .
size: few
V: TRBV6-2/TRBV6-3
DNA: TGTGCCAGCAGTTACTTTGGTTCGACTAATGAAAAACTGTTTTTT
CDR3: CASSYFGSTNEKLFF

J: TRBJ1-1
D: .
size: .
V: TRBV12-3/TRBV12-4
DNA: TGTGCCAGCAGTCCCCGGCGTAATGAAGCTTTCTTT
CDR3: CASSPRRNEAFF

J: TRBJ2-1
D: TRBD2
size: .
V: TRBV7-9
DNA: TGTGCCAGCAGCTTACCTTCTAGCGGGGGCTGCAATGAGCAGTTCTTC
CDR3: CASSLPSSGGCNEQFF

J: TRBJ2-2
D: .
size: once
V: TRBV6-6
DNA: TGTGCCAACAGGGACGACCTGAACACCGGGGAGCTGTTTTTT
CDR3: CANRDDLNTGELFF

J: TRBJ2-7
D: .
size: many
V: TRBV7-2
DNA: TGTGCCAGCAGCTTGCCCCCCGAGGACGAGCAGTACTTC
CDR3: CASSLPPEDEQYF

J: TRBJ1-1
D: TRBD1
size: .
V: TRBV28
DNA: TGTGCCAGCAGTTTCGGACAGGGACCCATGAACACTGAAGCTTTCTTT
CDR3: CASSFGQGPMNTEAFF

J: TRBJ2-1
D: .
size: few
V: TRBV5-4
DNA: TGTGCCAGCAGCTTGGAGCAGGGTAGGGATGAGCAGTTCTTC
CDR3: CASSLEQGRDEQFF

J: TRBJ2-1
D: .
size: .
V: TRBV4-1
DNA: TGCGCCAGCAGCCAAGGGAGGCAGGGATCCTACAATGAGCAGTTCTTC
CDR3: CASSQGRQGSYNEQFF

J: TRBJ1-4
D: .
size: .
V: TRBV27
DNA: TGTGCCAGCAGTCCTAATCGGGGACGCGAAAAACTGTTTTTT
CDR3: CASSPNRGREKLFF

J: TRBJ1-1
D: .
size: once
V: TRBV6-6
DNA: TGTGCCAGCAGTTACTCGAAGGCTGGACAGTTGGACACTGAAGCTTTCTTT
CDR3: CASSYSKAGQLDTEAFF

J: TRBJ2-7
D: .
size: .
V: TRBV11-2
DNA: TGTGCCAGCAGTCAACCCTCCTTGGATACGGGTTACGAGCAGTACTTC
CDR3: CASSQPSLDTGYEQYF

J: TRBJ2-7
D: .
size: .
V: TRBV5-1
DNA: TGCGCCAGCAGCTTGGAGCCCAGCGCGGACGAGCAGTACTTC
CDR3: CASSLEPSADEQYF

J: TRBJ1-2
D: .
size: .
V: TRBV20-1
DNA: TGCAGTGCCCCCCTAAGGGCCCTAATGAGTGGCTACACCTTC
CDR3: CSAPLRALMSGYTF

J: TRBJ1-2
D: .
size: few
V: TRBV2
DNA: TGTGCCAGCGGGCCTCGGGACAAGATATCCGGTGGCTACACCTTC
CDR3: CASGPRDKISGGYTF

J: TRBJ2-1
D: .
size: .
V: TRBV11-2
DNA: TGTGCCAGCGGGGTCCTCCCCCGAGATCTGTGGGCCACGGGGGACAATGAGCAGTTCTTC
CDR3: CASGVLPRDLWATGDNEQFF

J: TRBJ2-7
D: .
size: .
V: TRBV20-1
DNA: TGCAGTGCTAGAGCCGGGACCCGTAGAGAGCAGTACTTC
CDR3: CSARAGTRREQYF

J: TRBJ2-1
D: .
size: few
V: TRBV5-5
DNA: TGTGCCAGCAGCCCGATGGGGTGGGAGCAGTTCTTC
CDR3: CASSPMGWEQFF

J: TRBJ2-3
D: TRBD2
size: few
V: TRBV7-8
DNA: TGTGCCAGCAGCTCCCATACTAGCGGGGGCGCACGCACAGATACGCAGTATTTT
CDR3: CASSSHTSGGARTDTQYF

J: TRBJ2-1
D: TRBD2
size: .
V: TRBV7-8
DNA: TGTGCCAGCAGCCACCGGGAGGCTAGCGGGGTTTCCAATGAGCAGTTCTTC
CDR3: CASSHREASGVSNEQFF

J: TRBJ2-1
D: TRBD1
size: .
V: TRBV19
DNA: TGTGCCAGTAGTATTATCCGGGACAGGGGGGGCAATGAGCAGTTCTTC
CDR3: CASSIIRDRGGNEQFF

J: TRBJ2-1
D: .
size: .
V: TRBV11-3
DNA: TGTGCCAGCAGCCCACCGGGATCGGATAAGGAGCAGTTCTTC
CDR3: CASSPPGSDKEQFF

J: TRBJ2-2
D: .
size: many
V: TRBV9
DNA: TGTGCCAGCAGCGTAGGAGGGACCACCGGGGAGCTGTTTTTT
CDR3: CASSVGGTTGELFF

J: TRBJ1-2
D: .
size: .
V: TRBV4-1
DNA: TGCGCCAGCAGCCAAGGCACTGGGTTGACGGGGGACTACACCTTC
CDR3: CASSQGTGLTGDYTF

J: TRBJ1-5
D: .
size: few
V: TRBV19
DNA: TGTGCCAGTAGTGCCTACCTCGGGAGGGATCAGCCCCAGCATTTT
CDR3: CASSAYLGRDQPQHF

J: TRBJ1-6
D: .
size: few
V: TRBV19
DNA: TGTGCCAGTAGTATCGAACCGGGGGCCTATAATTCACCCCTCCACTTT
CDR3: CASSIEPGAYNSPLHF